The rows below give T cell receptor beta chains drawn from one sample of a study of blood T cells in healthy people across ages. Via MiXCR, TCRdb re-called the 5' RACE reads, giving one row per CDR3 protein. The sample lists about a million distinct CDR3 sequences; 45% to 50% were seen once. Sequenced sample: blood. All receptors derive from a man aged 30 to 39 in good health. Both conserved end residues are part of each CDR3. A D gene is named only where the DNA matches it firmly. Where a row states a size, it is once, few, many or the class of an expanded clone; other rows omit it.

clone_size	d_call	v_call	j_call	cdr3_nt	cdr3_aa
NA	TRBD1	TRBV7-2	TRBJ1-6	TGTGCCAGCAGCTCCTCCGTGAGGGGGCTTATCGATAATTCACCCCTCCACTTT	CASSSSVRGLIDNSPLHF
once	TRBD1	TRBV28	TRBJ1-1	TGTGCCAGCAGCCAGGACAGGGTCCTCACTGAAGCTTTCTTT	CASSQDRVLTEAFF
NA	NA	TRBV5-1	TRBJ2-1	TGCGCCAGCAGCTTGGTCCCGGGGGCTTACAATGAGCAGTTCTTC	CASSLVPGAYNEQFF
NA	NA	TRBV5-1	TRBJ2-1	TGCGCCAGCAGCGTGGGCAGTTGGGATGAGCAGTTCTTC	CASSVGSWDEQFF
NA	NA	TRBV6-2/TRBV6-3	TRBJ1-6	TGTGCCAGCAGGGACGGCTGGTCACCCCTCCACTTT	CASRDGWSPLHF
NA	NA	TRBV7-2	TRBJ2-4	TGTGCCAGCAGCTCCCAACCGAATATAGCCAAAAACATTCGGTACTTC	CASSSQPNIAKNIRYF
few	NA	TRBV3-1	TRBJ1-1	TGTGCCAGCAGCCAAGCGGGAGGGACTGAAGCTTTCTTT	CASSQAGGTEAFF
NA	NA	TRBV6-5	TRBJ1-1	TGTGCCAGCAGTTACCGTCGGGGGCAGGGGGAAGCTTTCTTT	CASSYRRGQGEAFF
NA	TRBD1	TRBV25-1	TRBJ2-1	TGTGCCAGCCAGGACAGGGGGTGGAATGAGCAGTTCTTC	CASQDRGWNEQFF
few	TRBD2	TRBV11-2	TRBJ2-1	TGTGCCAGCAGCTTAGATCTCCCTACTAGCGGACTATTGGGCAACGAGCAGTTCTTC	CASSLDLPTSGLLGNEQFF
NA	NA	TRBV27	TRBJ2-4	TGTGCCAGCAGTTTCTCCGCTGGAGCCAAAAACATTCAGTACTTC	CASSFSAGAKNIQYF
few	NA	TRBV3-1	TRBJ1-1	TGTGCCAGCAGCCAGCGGGAGACTGAAGCTTTCTTT	CASSQRETEAFF
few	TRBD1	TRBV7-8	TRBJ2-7	TGTGCCAGCAGCCGAGCCGGGACAGAGTACGAGCAGTACTTC	CASSRAGTEYEQYF
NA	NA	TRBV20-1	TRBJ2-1	TGCAGTGCTAGAGGGGGGGCCTTTTTCGATGAGCAGTTCTTC	CSARGGAFFDEQFF
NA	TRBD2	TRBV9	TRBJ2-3	TGTGCCAGCAGCGTAGGACTAGCGGGGCTTGGTACAGATACGCAGTATTTT	CASSVGLAGLGTDTQYF
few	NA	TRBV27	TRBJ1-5	TGTGCCAGCAGTGCCCCCGGGAATCAGCCCCAGCATTTT	CASSAPGNQPQHF
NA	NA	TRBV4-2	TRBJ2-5	TGTGTCAGCAGCCAAGAATCAAACCAGGGGACCCAGTACTTC	CVSSQESNQGTQYF
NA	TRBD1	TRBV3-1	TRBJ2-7	TGTGCCAGCAGCCAAGACAACAGGGGCCCAGCCTACGAGCAGTACTTC	CASSQDNRGPAYEQYF
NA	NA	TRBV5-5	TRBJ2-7	TGTGCCAGCAGCACTCGGTCAGCCTACGAGCAGTACTTC	CASSTRSAYEQYF
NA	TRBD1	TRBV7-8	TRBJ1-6	TGTGCCAGCAGCGACCCGACAGGGCTTGGTTCACCCCTCCACTTT	CASSDPTGLGSPLHF